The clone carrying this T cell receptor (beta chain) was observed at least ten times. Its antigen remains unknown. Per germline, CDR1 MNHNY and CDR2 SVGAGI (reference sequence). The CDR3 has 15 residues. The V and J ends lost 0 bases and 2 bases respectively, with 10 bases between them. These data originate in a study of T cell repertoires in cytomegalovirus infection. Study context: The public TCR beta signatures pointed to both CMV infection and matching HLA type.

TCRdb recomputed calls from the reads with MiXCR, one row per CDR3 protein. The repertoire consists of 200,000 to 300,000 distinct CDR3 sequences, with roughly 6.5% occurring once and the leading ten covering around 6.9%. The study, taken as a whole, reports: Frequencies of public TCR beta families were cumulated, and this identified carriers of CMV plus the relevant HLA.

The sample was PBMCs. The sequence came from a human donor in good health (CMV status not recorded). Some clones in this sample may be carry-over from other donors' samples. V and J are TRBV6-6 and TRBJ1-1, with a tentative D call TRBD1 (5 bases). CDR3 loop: CASSYSRWDNTEAFF. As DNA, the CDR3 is TGTGCCAGCAGTTACTCGAGATGGGACAACACTGAAGCTTTCTTT.